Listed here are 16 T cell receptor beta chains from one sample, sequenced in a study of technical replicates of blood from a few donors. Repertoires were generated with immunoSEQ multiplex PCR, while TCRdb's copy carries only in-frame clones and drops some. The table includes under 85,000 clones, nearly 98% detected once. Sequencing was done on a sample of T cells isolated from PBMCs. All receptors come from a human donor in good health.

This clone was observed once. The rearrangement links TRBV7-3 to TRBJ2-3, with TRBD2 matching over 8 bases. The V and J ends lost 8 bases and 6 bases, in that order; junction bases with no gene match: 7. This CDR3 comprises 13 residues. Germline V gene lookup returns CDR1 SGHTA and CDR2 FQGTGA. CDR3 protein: CASGAGGADTQYF. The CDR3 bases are TGTGCCAGCGGGGCCGGGGGGGCCGATACGCAGTATTTT.

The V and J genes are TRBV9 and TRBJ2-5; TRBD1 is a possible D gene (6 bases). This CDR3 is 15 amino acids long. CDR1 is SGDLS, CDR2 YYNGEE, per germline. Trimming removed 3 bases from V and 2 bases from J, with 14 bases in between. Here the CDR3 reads CASSAGGQKQETQYF. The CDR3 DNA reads TGTGCCAGCAGCGCAGGAGGACAGAAACAAGAGACCCAGTACTTC.

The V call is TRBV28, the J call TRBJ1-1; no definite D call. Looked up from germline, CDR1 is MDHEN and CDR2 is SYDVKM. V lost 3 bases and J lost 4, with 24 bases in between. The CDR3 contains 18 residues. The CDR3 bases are TGTGCCAGCAGTTTGCCTGGAACTAGGGTAGGAAAGGGCACTGAAGCTTTCTTT. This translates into CASSLPGTRVGKGTEAFF.

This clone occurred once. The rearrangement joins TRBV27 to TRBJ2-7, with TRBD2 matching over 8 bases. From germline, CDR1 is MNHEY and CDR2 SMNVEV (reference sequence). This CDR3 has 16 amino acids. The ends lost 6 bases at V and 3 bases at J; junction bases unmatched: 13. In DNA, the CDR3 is TGTGCCAGCAGCGTAACCCTAGCGGGTAGTATCTACGAGCAGTACTTC. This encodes CASSVTLAGSIYEQYF.

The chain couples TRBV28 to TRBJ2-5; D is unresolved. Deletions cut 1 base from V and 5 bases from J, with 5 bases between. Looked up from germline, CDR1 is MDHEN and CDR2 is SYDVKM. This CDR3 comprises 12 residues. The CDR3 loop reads CASSLSMETQYF. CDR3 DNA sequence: TGTGCCAGCAGTTTATCTATGGAGACCCAGTACTTC.

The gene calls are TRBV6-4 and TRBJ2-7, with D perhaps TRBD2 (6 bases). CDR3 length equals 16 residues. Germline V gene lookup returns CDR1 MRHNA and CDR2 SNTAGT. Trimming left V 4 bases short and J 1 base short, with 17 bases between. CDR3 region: CASSVGKRDCSYEQYF. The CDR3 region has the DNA TGTGCCAGCAGTGTCGGAAAACGGGACTGTTCCTACGAGCAGTACTTC.

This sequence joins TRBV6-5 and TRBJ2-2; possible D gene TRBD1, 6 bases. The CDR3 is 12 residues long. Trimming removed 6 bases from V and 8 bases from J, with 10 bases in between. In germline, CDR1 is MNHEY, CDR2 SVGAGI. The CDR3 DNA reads TGTGCCAGCAGACGAGACAGGGGGGAGCTGTTTTTT. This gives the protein CASRRDRGELFF.

CDR3 coding DNA: TGTGCCAGCAGCTTCTTGGACAGGGAAGAGACCCAGTACTTC. It yields the protein CASSFLDREETQYF. The gene calls are TRBV5-4 and TRBJ2-5; 8 bases are shared with TRBD1. The CDR3 sequence is 14 residues long. Losses at the gene ends were 2 bases for V and 3 bases for J; bases not matched to a gene: 3. Looked up from germline, CDR1 is SGHNT and CDR2 is YYREEE (reference sequence).

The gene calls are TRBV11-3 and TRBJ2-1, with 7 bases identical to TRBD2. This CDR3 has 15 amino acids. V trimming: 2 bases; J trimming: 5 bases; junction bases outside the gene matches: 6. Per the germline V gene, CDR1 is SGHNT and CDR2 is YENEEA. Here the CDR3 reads CASSLWGGKDNEQFF. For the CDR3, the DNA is TGTGCCAGCAGCTTATGGGGGGGGAAAGACAATGAGCAGTTCTTC.

CDR3 amino acids: CASSFGPGTGPYEQYF. Here the CDR3 DNA reads TGTGCCAGCAGTTTTGGGCCCGGGACAGGGCCCTACGAGCAGTACTTC. This chain links TRBV28 with TRBJ2-7, with 9 positions matching TRBD1. The CDR3 loop spans 16 amino acids. The germline V gene has CDR1 MDHEN and CDR2 SYDVKM. J lost 2 bases, V lost 3 bases, and 8 bases had no gene match.

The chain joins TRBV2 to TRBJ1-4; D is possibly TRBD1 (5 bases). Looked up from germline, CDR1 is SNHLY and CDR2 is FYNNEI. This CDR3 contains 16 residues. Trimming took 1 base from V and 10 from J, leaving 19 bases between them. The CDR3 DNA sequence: TGTGCCAGCAGTGAAGAGTACAGGATATATGAAGGAAAACTGTTTTTT. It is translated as CASSEEYRIYEGKLFF.

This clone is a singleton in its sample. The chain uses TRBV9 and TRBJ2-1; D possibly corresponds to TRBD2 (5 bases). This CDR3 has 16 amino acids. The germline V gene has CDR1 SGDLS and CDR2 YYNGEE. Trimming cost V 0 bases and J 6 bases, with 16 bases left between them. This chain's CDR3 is CASSVAGSSRGNEQFF. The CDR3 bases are TGTGCCAGCAGCGTAGCGGGGTCGTCTAGAGGCAATGAGCAGTTCTTC. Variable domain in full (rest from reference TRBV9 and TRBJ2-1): DSGVTQTPKHLITATGQRVTLRCSPRSGDLSVYWYQQSLDQGLQFLIQYYNGEERAKGNILERFSAQQFPDLHSELNLSSLELGDSALYFCASSVAGSSRGNEQFFGPGTRLTVL.

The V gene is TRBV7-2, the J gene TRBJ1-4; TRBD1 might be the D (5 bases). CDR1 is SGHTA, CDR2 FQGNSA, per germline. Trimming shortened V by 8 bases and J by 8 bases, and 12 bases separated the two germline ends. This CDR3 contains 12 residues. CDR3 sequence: CASHGGREKLFF. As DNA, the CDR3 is TGTGCCAGCCACGGGGGTCGAGAAAAACTGTTTTTT. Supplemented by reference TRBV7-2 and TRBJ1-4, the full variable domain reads GAGVSQSPSNKVTEKGKDVELRCDPISGHTALYWYRQSLGQGLEFLIYFQGNSAPDKSGLPSDRFSAERTGGSVSTLTIQRTQQEDSAVYLCASHGGREKLFFGSGTQLSVL.

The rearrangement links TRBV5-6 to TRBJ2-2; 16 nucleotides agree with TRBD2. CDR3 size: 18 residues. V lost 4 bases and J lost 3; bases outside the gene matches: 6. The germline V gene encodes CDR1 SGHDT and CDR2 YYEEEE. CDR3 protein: CASSPLGLAGGYTGELFF. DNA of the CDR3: TGTGCCAGCAGCCCGCTGGGACTAGCGGGAGGGTACACCGGGGAGCTGTTTTTT.

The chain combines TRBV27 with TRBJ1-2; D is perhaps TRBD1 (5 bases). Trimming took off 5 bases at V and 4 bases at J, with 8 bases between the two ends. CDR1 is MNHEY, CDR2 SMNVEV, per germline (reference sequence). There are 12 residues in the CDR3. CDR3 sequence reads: CASSTGPYGYTF. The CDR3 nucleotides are TGTGCCAGCAGTACAGGCCCCTATGGCTACACCTTC.

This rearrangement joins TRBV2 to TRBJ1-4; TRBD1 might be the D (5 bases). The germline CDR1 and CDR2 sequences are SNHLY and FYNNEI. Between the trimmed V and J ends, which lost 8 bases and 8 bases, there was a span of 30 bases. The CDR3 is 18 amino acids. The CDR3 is CASDSYGDGRARGEKLFF. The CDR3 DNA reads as TGTGCCAGCGATTCCTATGGGGACGGGAGGGCCCGAGGGGAAAAACTGTTTTTT.